One TCR beta chain is described in this entry. Its specificity is unknown. One entry per CDR3 protein results from TCRdb running MiXCR on the 5' RACE reads. The sample has 250,000 to 350,000 distinct CDR3 sequences, 14% seen once. This sample is part of a study of T-cell memory formation after mild COVID-19. Study at large: Largely donor-specific TCR clusters were found.

The CDR3 extends over 13 amino acids. Germline values: CDR1 SGHAT, CDR2 FQNNGV. The V gene end was trimmed by 1 base and the J gene end by 13 bases; junction bases not matched to a gene: 6. General study results and limits: Clones that contracted clustered mainly in CM and EM if CD4+ and in EMRA if CD8+.

The sequencing input was PBMCs or a T cell subset sorted from them (not recorded which). The chain carries TRBV11-2 and TRBJ1-1, with TRBD1 matching over 10 bases. The receptor was derived from a man between 18 and 29 years old who had mild COVID-19 (a few samples of this study predate the infection). Cell type and time point are not known. In DNA, the CDR3 is TGTGCCAGCAGCTTAGGCGGGACAGGGGTCGTTTTCTTT. It translates to CASSLGGTGVVFF.